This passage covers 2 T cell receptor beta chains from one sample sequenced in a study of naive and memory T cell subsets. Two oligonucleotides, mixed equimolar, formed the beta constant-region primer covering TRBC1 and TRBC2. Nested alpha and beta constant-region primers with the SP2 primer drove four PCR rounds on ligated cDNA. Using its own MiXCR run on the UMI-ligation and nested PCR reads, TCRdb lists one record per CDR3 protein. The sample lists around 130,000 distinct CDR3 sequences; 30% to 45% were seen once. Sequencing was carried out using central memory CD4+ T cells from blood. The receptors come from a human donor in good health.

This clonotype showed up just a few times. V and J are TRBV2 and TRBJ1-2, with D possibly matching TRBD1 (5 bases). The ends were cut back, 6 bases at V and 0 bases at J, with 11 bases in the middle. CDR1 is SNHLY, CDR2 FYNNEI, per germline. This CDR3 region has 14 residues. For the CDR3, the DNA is TGTGCCAGCAGGCGGGACCCTGCTAACTATGGCTACACCTTC. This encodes CASRRDPANYGYTF.

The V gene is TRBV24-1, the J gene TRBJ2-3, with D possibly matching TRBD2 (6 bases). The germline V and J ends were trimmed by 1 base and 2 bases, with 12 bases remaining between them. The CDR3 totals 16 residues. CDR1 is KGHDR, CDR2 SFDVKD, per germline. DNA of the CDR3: TGTGCCACCAGTGATTTAGGAGGGACCGACACAGATACGCAGTATTTT. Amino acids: CATSDLGGTDTDTQYF.